This paragraph covers one TCR beta chain sequence. The assay was immunoSEQ multiplex PCR, and TCRdb's table has in-frame clones only and misses some. The data contain about 400,000 clones, 75% to 90% of them singletons. The source of the sample is a study of blood T cell repertoires in COVID-19. The ends were cut back, 3 bases at V and 9 bases at J, with 21 bases in the middle. Germline V gene sequence: CDR1 MNHEY, CDR2 SMNVEV (reference sequence). The CDR3 length is 16 residues. The chain is built from TRBV27 and TRBJ1-5; D not certain. The TCR comes from a woman in her twenties or thirties with active or convalescent COVID-19. The specimen sequenced was peripheral blood. The CDR3 DNA reads TGTGCCAGCAGTTTGGAGGCCGGTAATTCGGGTTGGCCCCAGCATTTT. It translates to CASSLEAGNSGWPQHF.